The source of this T cell receptor (beta chain) is a study of T cell responses to AZD1222 COVID-19 vaccine. Germline V CDR1 and CDR2: LNHDA, SQIVND (reference sequence). V was clipped by 4 bases and J by 1 base; unmatched bases: 1. The CDR3 has 14 residues. The table came from immunoSEQ multiplex PCR; TCRdb's copy has only in-frame clones and leaves some out. The sample shows over 100,000 clones, approximately 91% of them seen only once. Sequencing was performed on peripheral blood, taken on day 0 of AZD1222 vaccination. This chain links TRBV19 with TRBJ1-5; 7 bases fit TRBD1. The source of this sequence is an adult in good health. CDR3 DNA: TGTGCCAGTAGTACGGACAGGAGCAATCAGCCCCAGCATTTT. It encodes CASSTDRSNQPQHF. Complete variable domain (other parts from reference TRBV19 and TRBJ1-5): DGGITQSPKYLFRKEGQNVTLSCEQNLNHDAMYWYRQDPGQGLRLIYYSQIVNDFQKGDIAEGYSVSREKKESFPLTVTSAQKNPTAFYLCASSTDRSNQPQHFGDGTRLSIL.